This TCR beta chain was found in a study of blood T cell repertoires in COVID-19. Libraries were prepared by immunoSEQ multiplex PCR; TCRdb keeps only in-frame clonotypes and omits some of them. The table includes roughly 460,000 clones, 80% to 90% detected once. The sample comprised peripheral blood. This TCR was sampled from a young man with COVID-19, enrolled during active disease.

CDR3 loop: CATRQALNTEAFF. DNA for the CDR3: TGTGCCACGCGACAGGCCCTGAACACTGAAGCTTTCTTT. The chain carries TRBV12-3 or TRBV12-4 and TRBJ1-1; possible D gene TRBD1, 6 bases. The CDR3 totals 13 residues. Trimming stripped 10 bases from V and 0 bases from J, with 12 bases between.